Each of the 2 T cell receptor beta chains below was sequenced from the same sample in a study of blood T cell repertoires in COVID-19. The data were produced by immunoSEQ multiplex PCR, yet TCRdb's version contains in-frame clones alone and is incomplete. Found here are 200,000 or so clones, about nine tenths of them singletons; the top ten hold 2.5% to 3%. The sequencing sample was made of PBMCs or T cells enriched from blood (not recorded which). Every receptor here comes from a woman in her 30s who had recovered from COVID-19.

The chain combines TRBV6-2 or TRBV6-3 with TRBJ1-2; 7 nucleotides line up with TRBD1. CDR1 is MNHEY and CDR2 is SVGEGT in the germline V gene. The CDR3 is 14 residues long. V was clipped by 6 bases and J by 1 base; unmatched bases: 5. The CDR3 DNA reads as TGTGCCAGCAGCTCCGGGACAGATAACTATGGCTACACCTTC. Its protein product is CASSSGTDNYGYTF.

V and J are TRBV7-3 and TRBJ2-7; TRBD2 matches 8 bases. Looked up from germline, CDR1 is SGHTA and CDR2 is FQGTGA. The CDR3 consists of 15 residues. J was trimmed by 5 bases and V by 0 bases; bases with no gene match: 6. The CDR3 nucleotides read TGTGCCAGCAGCTTAACGGCGACTAGCGCCCACGAGCAGTACTTC. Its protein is CASSLTATSAHEQYF.